Below, 29 T cell receptor beta chains from the same sample are listed, as sequenced in a study of blood T cell repertoires in COVID-19. Profiling relied on immunoSEQ multiplex PCR, and the TCRdb table lists in-frame clones only, not all of them. The sample has 150,000 to 180,000 clones, roughly 80% seen once. The sequencing input was peripheral blood. The origin of the receptors is an elderly woman with acute or convalescent COVID-19.

V and J are TRBV6-5 and TRBJ1-1, with D possibly being TRBD1 (6 bases). CDR1 is MNHEY and CDR2 is SVGAGI in the germline V gene. This CDR3 region has 14 residues. V lost 1 base and J lost 2, with 8 bases in between. CDR3: CASSYLDSNTEAFF. The CDR3 nucleotides are TGTGCCAGCAGTTACTTGGACAGCAACACTGAAGCTTTCTTT.

The chain is built from TRBV4-3 and TRBJ2-5; D not resolved. The germline V gene has CDR1 LGHNA and CDR2 YSLEER. Trimming took off 0 bases at V and 4 bases at J, with 9 bases between the two ends. CDR3 size: 14 residues. The CDR3: CASSQDVGRETQYF. Here the CDR3 DNA reads TGCGCCAGCAGCCAAGATGTTGGCCGAGAGACCCAGTACTTC.

The J gene is TRBJ1-6, the V gene TRBV7-9; tentative D call: TRBD1 (6 bases). Germline CDR1 reads SEHNR; CDR2 reads FQNEAQ (reference sequence). This CDR3 is 15 amino acids long. The germline V and J ends were trimmed by 5 bases and 4 bases, with 12 bases remaining between them. The CDR3 reads CASSQQGGYNSPLHF. The CDR3 nucleotides are TGTGCCAGCAGCCAACAGGGCGGATATAATTCACCCCTCCACTTT.

This clone was seen a few times. This rearrangement joins TRBV4-2 to TRBJ1-1; D is unclear. V lost 1 base to trimming and J lost 5 bases, with 17 bases between them. This CDR3 region has 16 residues. Germline V gene data show CDR1 as LGHNA and CDR2 as YNFKEQ. The CDR3 DNA reads TGTGCCAGCAGCCAAGGGTATGAGGGTTTATGGACTGAAGCTTTCTTT. This encodes CASSQGYEGLWTEAFF.

The J gene is TRBJ2-5, the V gene TRBV10-3, with 10 bases that match TRBD2. V lost 10 bases to trimming and J lost 2 bases; unmatched junction nucleotides: 13. The CDR3 totals 16 residues. Looked up from germline, CDR1 is ENHRY and CDR2 is SYGVKD. CDR3 sequence: CATSGGIAGGQETQYF. The DNA for the CDR3 is TGTGCCACAAGTGGGGGAATAGCGGGGGGTCAAGAGACCCAGTACTTC.

The chain carries TRBV7-3 and TRBJ1-1; D call uncertain. The V and J ends lost 5 bases and 3 bases respectively, with 10 bases between them. Germline V gene lookup returns CDR1 SGHTA and CDR2 FQGTGA. This CDR3 has 13 residues. Here the CDR3 DNA reads TGTGCCAGCAGCATCAACATTGACACTGAAGCTTTCTTT. Translated: CASSINIDTEAFF. The full variable domain, completed using reference TRBV7-3 and TRBJ1-1, is GAGVSQTPSNKVTEKGKYVELRCDPISGHTALYWYRQSLGQGPEFLIYFQGTGAADDSGLPNDRFFAVRPEGSVSTLKIQRTERGDSAVYLCASSINIDTEAFFGQGTRLTVV.

The count of this clone is one. The CDR3 here is CASSGQGADSYNEQFF. CDR3 DNA: TGTGCCAGCAGCGGACAGGGGGCTGACTCCTACAATGAGCAGTTCTTC. The genes are TRBV7-9 and TRBJ2-1, with 11 bases matching TRBD1. Germline V gene lookup returns CDR1 SEHNR and CDR2 FQNEAQ (reference sequence). The junction had 3 bases not matched to a gene; V was cut back by 5 bases and J by 0 bases. This CDR3 has 16 residues.

The V call is TRBV29-1, the J call TRBJ1-1, with TRBD1 identical over 8 bases. With V trimmed by 5 bases and J by 4 bases, 6 bases remained unmatched. Germline V gene lookup returns CDR1 SQVTM and CDR2 ANQGSEA. This CDR3 spans 13 amino acids. CDR3 residues: CSVLTGGSTEAFF. In DNA, the CDR3 is TGCAGCGTTTTAACAGGGGGGAGCACTGAAGCTTTCTTT.

This clone came up once. The rearrangement uses TRBV9 and TRBJ1-4, with a possible D match to TRBD1 (5 bases). CDR1 is SGDLS and CDR2 is YYNGEE in the germline V gene. V was cut by 3 bases and J by 8 bases, with 17 bases left in between. The CDR3 is made up of 15 amino acids. The CDR3 is CASSAGHGPVEKLFF. CDR3 coding DNA: TGTGCCAGCAGCGCCGGACACGGCCCCGTGGAAAAACTGTTTTTT. The entire variable domain, with the rest obtained from reference TRBV9 and TRBJ1-4, is as follows: DSGVTQTPKHLITATGQRVTLRCSPRSGDLSVYWYQQSLDQGLQFLIQYYNGEERAKGNILERFSAQQFPDLHSELNLSSLELGDSALYFCASSAGHGPVEKLFFGSGTQLSVL.

The rearrangement links TRBV11-2 to TRBJ1-1; D is unresolved. The germline CDR1 and CDR2 sequences are SGHAT and FQNNGV. Trimming stripped 5 bases from V and 4 bases from J, with 11 bases between. CDR3 size: 13 residues. In DNA form, the CDR3 reads TGTGCCAGCAGCGCCCGGGGATTCACTGAAGCTTTCTTT. It is translated as CASSARGFTEAFF. Full variable domain (missing parts from reference TRBV11-2 and TRBJ1-1): EAGVAQSPRYKIIEKRQSVAFWCNPISGHATLYWYQQILGQGPKLLIQFQNNGVVDDSQLPKDRFSAERLKGVDSTLKIQPAKLEDSAVYLCASSARGFTEAFFGQGTRLTVV.

J is TRBJ1-2 and V is TRBV4-3, with 9 bases fitting TRBD1. J lost 1 base, V lost 1 base, and 7 bases had no gene match. CDR3 length: 17 residues. Germline V gene lookup returns CDR1 LGHNA and CDR2 YSLEER. The CDR3 spells CASSQVVRTGVNYGYTF. CDR3 nucleotides: TGCGCCAGCAGCCAAGTGGTTCGGACAGGGGTTAACTATGGCTACACCTTC.

In its sample, this clone was seen a few times. The chain has TRBV4-1 and TRBJ1-4, with 7 bases lining up with TRBD1. Germline CDR1 MGHRA, CDR2 YSYEKL. The junction had 4 bases not matched to a gene; V was cut back by 0 bases and J by 3 bases. This CDR3 has 16 residues. CDR3 bases: TGCGCCAGCAGCCAAGAAGGGACAGTTCCTAATGAAAAACTGTTTTTT. It translates to CASSQEGTVPNEKLFF.

The chain is built from TRBV27 and TRBJ1-5; D unresolved. V lost 9 bases and J 8 bases, leaving 17 bases between the germline ends. The germline CDR1 and CDR2 sequences are MNHEY and SMNVEV (reference sequence). CDR3 length: 13 amino acids. CDR3 DNA: TGTGCCAGTACCAACAACCCTGATAAGCCCCAGCATTTT. Translated, it gives CASTNNPDKPQHF.

This chain links TRBV10-1 with TRBJ2-3, with D uncertain. The CDR3 covers 14 residues. V was clipped by 2 bases and J by 4 bases, with 10 bases between them. Germline V gene lookup returns CDR1 WNHNN and CDR2 SYGVQD (reference sequence). The CDR3 coding sequence is TGCGCCAGCAGTGAGATCGAGAGTTCAGATACGCAGTATTTT. Translating gives CASSEIESSDTQYF.

The chain recombines TRBV6-1 with TRBJ1-2, with a tentative D call TRBD1 (5 bases). V lost 7 bases to trimming and J lost 6 bases, with 15 bases between them. Looked up from germline, CDR1 is MNHNS and CDR2 is SASEGT. The CDR3 totals 13 residues. The CDR3, as DNA: TGTGCCAGCATCGGGAGGATGGGGGATGGCTACACCTTC. Translated, it gives CASIGRMGDGYTF.

The gene calls are TRBV6-4 and TRBJ2-1, with 8 positions matching TRBD1. The CDR3 spans 15 residues. Germline trimming cut 3 bases from V and 0 bases from J; bases unmatched to any gene: 1. Germline CDR1 is MRHNA and CDR2 is SNTAGT. CDR3: CASSEGTGSYNEQFF. In DNA, the CDR3 is TGTGCCAGCAGTGAGGGGACAGGCTCCTACAATGAGCAGTTCTTC.

The genes are TRBV5-1 and TRBJ2-2; D is possibly TRBD1 (5 bases). CDR1 is SGHRS and CDR2 is YFSETQ in the germline V gene. Trimming left V 5 bases short and J 0 bases short, with 11 bases between. The CDR3 length is 15 residues. The CDR3 bases are TGCGCCAGCAGGTTAGGGGTATCGAACACCGGGGAGCTGTTTTTT. This sequence encodes CASRLGVSNTGELFF.

V gene TRBV18 combines with J gene TRBJ2-1, with 8 positions matching TRBD2. The germline V gene has CDR1 KGHSH and CDR2 LQKENI. Trimming took 5 bases from V and 2 from J; bases not matched to a gene: 8. The CDR3 sequence is 16 residues long. The CDR3 coding sequence is TGTGCCAGCTCATTCATGACTAGCGAAGCCTACAATGAGCAGTTCTTC. This encodes CASSFMTSEAYNEQFF.

This chain links TRBV7-3 with TRBJ2-5; 7 positions match TRBD2. Germline V gene lookup returns CDR1 SGHTA and CDR2 FQGTGA. The CDR3 contains 13 residues. The junction had 4 bases not matched to a gene; V was cut back by 4 bases and J by 5 bases. CDR3 loop: CASSSGEGETQYF. The CDR3 bases are TGTGCCAGCAGCTCCGGGGAGGGGGAGACCCAGTACTTC.

The gene calls are TRBV13 and TRBJ1-1; TRBD1 is a possible D gene (6 bases). In germline, CDR1 is PRHDT, CDR2 FYEKMQ (reference sequence). This CDR3 comprises 13 residues. Trimming cost V 5 bases and J 2 bases, with 9 bases left between them. DNA for the CDR3: TGTGCCAGCAGCCCACAGGGAAACACTGAAGCTTTCTTT. It translates to CASSPQGNTEAFF.

The chain recombines TRBV5-4 with TRBJ1-5, with D perhaps TRBD1 (5 bases). Germline CDR1 SGHNT, CDR2 YYREEE (reference sequence). V lost 0 bases and J 2 bases, leaving 9 bases between the germline ends. The CDR3 length is 15 residues. CDR3 nucleotide sequence: TGTGCCAGCAGCTTGGGGGGGACTGGCAATCAGCCCCAGCATTTT. This codes for CASSLGGTGNQPQHF. Filled out from reference TRBV5-4 and TRBJ1-5, the complete variable domain reads ETGVTQSPTHLIKTRGQQVTLRCSSQSGHNTVSWYQQALGQGPQFIFQYYREEENGRGNFPPRFSGLQFPNYSSELNVNALELDDSALYLCASSLGGTGNQPQHFGDGTRLSIL.

By frequency in the sample, this clone is medium-sized (0.01 to 0.1%). The chain has TRBV19 and TRBJ1-4, with TRBD1 matching over 7 bases. This CDR3 is built from 15 residues. From germline, CDR1 is LNHDA and CDR2 SQIVND (reference sequence). With 5 bases clipped from V and 4 bases from J, the junction kept 7 bases outside the gene matches. The CDR3 coding sequence is TGTGCCAGTAGTCCCGGGGACAGTCATAATGAAAAACTGTTTTTT. Its protein product is CASSPGDSHNEKLFF.

The rearrangement links TRBV7-3 to TRBJ2-1; D is possibly TRBD1 (5 bases). Germline V CDR1 and CDR2: SGHTA, FQGTGA. Between the trimmed V and J ends, which lost 2 bases and 4 bases, there was a span of 6 bases. The CDR3 runs to 13 residues. CDR3 loop: CASSLGQYNEQFF. CDR3 DNA sequence: TGTGCCAGCAGCTTAGGACAATACAATGAGCAGTTCTTC.

The genes are TRBV28 and TRBJ1-2; D is unclear. Germline V gene data show CDR1 as MDHEN and CDR2 as SYDVKM. The CDR3 has 13 amino acids. With 3 bases removed from V and 4 bases from J, the gap between germline ends came to 9 bases. The CDR3 DNA reads as TGTGCCAGCAGTTTGGGAGAGGGCTATGGCTACACCTTC. It is translated as CASSLGEGYGYTF.

The rearrangement links TRBV11-2 to TRBJ2-1; TRBD1 might be the D (5 bases). The CDR3 runs 16 residues. Germline V gene lookup returns CDR1 SGHAT and CDR2 FQNNGV. With 5 bases removed from V and 0 bases from J, the gap between germline ends came to 14 bases. The CDR3 loop is CASSPSVGLSYNEQFF. CDR3 bases: TGTGCCAGCAGCCCTTCAGTGGGGCTCTCCTACAATGAGCAGTTCTTC.

The genes are TRBV7-2 and TRBJ1-1; D may be TRBD1 (6 bases). The CDR3 spans 15 residues. The V gene's germline CDR1 is SGHTA and CDR2 FQGNSA. V was clipped by 6 bases and J by 4 bases, with 18 bases between them. CDR3 sequence: CASRERGGRATEAFF. Written as DNA, the CDR3 is TGTGCCAGCAGGGAAAGGGGGGGGCGGGCCACTGAAGCTTTCTTT.

This rearrangement joins TRBV6-5 to TRBJ2-1; D remains ambiguous. Germline CDR1 and CDR2: MNHEY and SVGAGI. This CDR3 has 11 amino acids. V was clipped by 4 bases and J by 9 bases, with 7 bases between them. CDR3 sequence: CASSSISEQFF. CDR3 in DNA: TGTGCCAGCAGTTCTATAAGTGAGCAGTTCTTC.

This clone was picked up one time. The J gene is TRBJ2-2, the V gene TRBV2, with 10 bases identical to TRBD2. The CDR3 is 15 amino acids. Unmatched junction bases numbered 6, after V lost 8 bases and J lost 3 bases. Germline-derived CDR1 and CDR2 are SNHLY and FYNNEI. The DNA for the CDR3 is TGTGCCAGCGACTTAGCGGGGGGAGACACCGGGGAGCTGTTTTTT. This sequence encodes CASDLAGGDTGELFF.

This chain connects TRBV7-8 to TRBJ1-4; 9 bases are shared with TRBD1. Per the germline V gene, CDR1 is SGHVS and CDR2 is FQNEAQ. Trimming took 2 bases from V and 6 from J; bases not matched to a gene: 4. This CDR3 spans 15 amino acids. Here the CDR3 reads CASSLSRTGDEKLFF. In DNA, the CDR3 is TGTGCCAGCAGCTTAAGTCGGACAGGGGATGAAAAACTGTTTTTT.